This T cell receptor (beta chain) came from a study of blood T cells in healthy people across ages. Then a second PCR, running about 6 to 12 cycles, was carried out with a sample-barcoded 5' primer and a J-beta primer mix. Tagging of each cDNA molecule was performed by a template-switch adaptor with 12 random nucleotides. TCRdb independently ran MiXCR on the 5' RACE reads; one entry per CDR3 protein. Seen here are about 770,000 distinct CDR3 sequences, under 45% observed once, and the top ten hold roughly 19%. The receptor was isolated from a man in his sixties in good health. The sequenced sample was blood.

DNA for the CDR3: TGTGCCAGCAGCCGAAATGCGGGGATGGATACGCAGTATTTT. This encodes CASSRNAGMDTQYF. J is TRBJ2-3 and V is TRBV5-6; a weak D match, TRBD2 (6 bases). This CDR3 comprises 14 residues. V lost 4 bases and J 6 bases, leaving 15 bases between the germline ends. Per the germline V gene, CDR1 is SGHDT and CDR2 is YYEEEE.